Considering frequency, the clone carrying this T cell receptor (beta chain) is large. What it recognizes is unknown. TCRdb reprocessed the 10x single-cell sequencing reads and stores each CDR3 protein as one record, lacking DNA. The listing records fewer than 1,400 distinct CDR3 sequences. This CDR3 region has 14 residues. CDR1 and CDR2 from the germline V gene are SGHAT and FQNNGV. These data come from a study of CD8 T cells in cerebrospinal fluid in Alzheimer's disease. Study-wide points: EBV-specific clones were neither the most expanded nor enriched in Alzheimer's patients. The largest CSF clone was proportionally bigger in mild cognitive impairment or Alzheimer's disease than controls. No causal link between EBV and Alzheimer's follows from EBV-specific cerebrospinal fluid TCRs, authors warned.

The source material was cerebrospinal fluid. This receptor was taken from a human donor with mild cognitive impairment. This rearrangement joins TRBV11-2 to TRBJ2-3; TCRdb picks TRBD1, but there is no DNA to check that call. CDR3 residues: CASSSRGRTDTQYF.